This is a list of T cell receptor beta chains from one sample in a study of T cell responses to AZD1222 COVID-19 vaccine. This table comes from immunoSEQ multiplex PCR, and its TCRdb copy is limited to in-frame clones, with some not included. The table shows 95,000 to 100,000 clones, with over 75% occurring only once. Sample: peripheral blood, taken on day 0 of AZD1222 vaccination. The receptors shown here come from an adult in good health. Each CDR3 is given with its conserved first and last residue. A D gene is named only where the DNA matches it firmly. Clone size is given for some rows only: seen once, a few or many times, or a class if the clone is expanded.

15 TRBJ2-5 TRBD1 TRBV7-6 NA TGTGCCAGCAGCTTAGAGGGGACAGGGGGGGAGACCCAGTACTTC CASSLEGTGGETQYF
17 TRBJ2-7 NA TRBV4-2 once TGTGCCAGCAGCCTACAACCGGGCTCCATTAGCTCCTACGAGCAGTACTTC CASSLQPGSISSYEQYF
14 TRBJ2-5 TRBD2 TRBV6-5 NA TGTGCCAGCACAACACTAGCGGGAGTTGAGACCCAGTACTTC CASTTLAGVETQYF
15 TRBJ1-4 TRBD1 TRBV18 once TGTGCCAGCTCACCACAGGGACAGGGGAGTGAAAAACTGTTTTTT CASSPQGQGSEKLFF
14 TRBJ1-1 NA TRBV6-6 NA TGTGCCAGCAGTTACAGGCAGGCGGACACTGAAGCTTTCTTT CASSYRQADTEAFF
15 TRBJ1-1 NA TRBV27 few TGTGCCAGCAGTTTCAGGGCAGCCATGAACACTGAAGCTTTCTTT CASSFRAAMNTEAFF
19 TRBJ2-3 TRBD2 TRBV5-1 NA TGCGCCAGCAGCCGGGGACTAGCGGGAGGGTACAAGATCACAGATACGCAGTATTTT CASSRGLAGGYKITDTQYF
15 TRBJ2-2 TRBD2 TRBV4-1 NA TGCGCCAGCAGCCGGGGACTAGCGGAGATCCGGGAGCTGTTTTTT CASSRGLAEIRELFF
16 TRBJ2-5 NA TRBV4-1 NA TGCGCCAGCAGCCAAGATGTTCGGACTGCTCAAGAGACCCAGTACTTC CASSQDVRTAQETQYF
12 TRBJ2-7 NA TRBV12-3/TRBV12-4 NA TGTGCCAGCAAGCGCGCTTCCTACGAGCAGTACTTC CASKRASYEQYF
14 TRBJ2-3 NA TRBV28 NA TGTGCCAGCAGTTCCTTTGGGGGGACAGATACGCAGTATTTT CASSSFGGTDTQYF
13 TRBJ1-2 NA TRBV5-5 NA TGTGCCAGCAGCTTTTCGCTTGACTATGGCTACACCTTC CASSFSLDYGYTF
13 TRBJ2-4 TRBD1 TRBV29-1 NA TGCAGCGTCACCGGGACAGGCGAAAACATTCAGTACTTC CSVTGTGENIQYF
15 TRBJ2-7 NA TRBV27 NA TGTGCCAGCAGTCCAAACCGCCTAAACGTCTACGAGCAGTACTTC CASSPNRLNVYEQYF
15 TRBJ2-7 NA TRBV21-1 NA TGTGCCAGCAGCAAAAAAACTAGCGCCGGCTACGAGCAGTACTTC CASSKKTSAGYEQYF
19 TRBJ1-5 NA TRBV19 NA TGTGCCAGTAGCCCTACCAGAGGGGGGGGGATATATCGCAATCAGCCCCAGCATTTT CASSPTRGGGIYRNQPQHF
10 TRBJ1-2 NA TRBV29-1 NA TGCAGCGCTGAGGGGGAGAGCTACACCTTC CSAEGESYTF
14 TRBJ2-7 NA TRBV20-1 once TGCAGTGCTAGTTACTCTAGGATGGCTCGCGAGCAGTACTTC CSASYSRMAREQYF
14 TRBJ2-7 TRBD1 TRBV7-2 NA TGTGCCAGCAGCGTACGGACAGGGCGGAACGAGCAGTACTTC CASSVRTGRNEQYF
16 TRBJ2-1 TRBD2 TRBV24-1 NA TGTGCCACCAGTGATCCGGGACTAGGTGCCTACAATGAGCAGTTCTTC CATSDPGLGAYNEQFF
14 TRBJ1-2 NA TRBV19 once TGTGCCAGTAGGGACGGGACCCCGTCTTATGGCTACACCTTC CASRDGTPSYGYTF
12 TRBJ2-7 TRBD1 TRBV6-6 once TGTGCCAGCATCGGACAGGACTACGAGCAGTACTTC CASIGQDYEQYF
14 TRBJ2-5 NA TRBV6-5 NA TGTGCCATCGTACAGGGTGCTTCCTTTGAGACCCAGTACTTC CAIVQGASFETQYF
15 TRBJ2-1 TRBD2 TRBV6-1 NA TGTGCCAGCAGTGATCCCGCGGGAGGGGGGAATGAGCAGTTCTTC CASSDPAGGGNEQFF